This T cell receptor beta chain was sequenced in a study of blood T cell repertoires in COVID-19. As regards this clone: The same CDR3 also results from other DNA sequences found in this sample.

Generated by immunoSEQ multiplex PCR, the TCRdb table keeps only in-frame clones and is missing some. The top ten hold roughly 7.3% of the sample, which has about 500,000 clones, roughly 91% seen once. V was pared by 6 bases and J by 2 bases, with 8 bases between. The germline V gene encodes CDR1 MNHEY and CDR2 SVGAGI. CDR3 length: 14 residues. Patients in Seattle were enrolled during active infection, then followed longitudinally. This clonotype was sampled from a woman between 45 and 65 years old with COVID-19, enrolled during active disease. V usage is TRBV6-5 and J usage is TRBJ2-6; possibly TRBD2 for D (7 bases). The sequencing sample was made of peripheral blood. The CDR3 DNA sequence: TGTGCCAGCAGAGGGGGGGCTGGGGCCAACGTCCTGACTTTC. Encoded protein: CASRGGAGANVLTF.